The sequence of this T cell receptor beta chain was determined in a study of naive and memory T cell subsets. This clonotype has more than one count but fewer than ten. The beta constant-region primer was an equimolar mix of two oligonucleotides covering TRBC1 and TRBC2. TCRdb re-called the UMI-ligation and nested PCR reads through MiXCR, storing one row per CDR3 protein. The sample consists of some 36,000 distinct CDR3 sequences, 13% of them appearing once. Germline V gene data show CDR1 as DFQATT and CDR2 as SNEGSKA (reference sequence). The CDR3 is 20 residues long. With 5 bases clipped from V and 1 base from J, the junction kept 24 bases outside the gene matches.

The rearrangement joins TRBV20-1 to TRBJ2-3; TRBD1 agrees at 7 bases. Input material: effector memory CD4+ T cells from blood. The subset denotes: effector memory, CD45RA- CD27-. The clonotype was recovered from a human donor in good health. The DNA for the CDR3 is TGCAGTGCTCCAAAGCCATTCCGGGACAGAGCTTACGGGGGCACAGATACGCAGTATTTT. As protein: CSAPKPFRDRAYGGTDTQYF.